A single sample is the source of the 14 T cell receptor beta chains below, sequenced in a study of radiotherapy plus CTLA-4 blockade in lung cancer. Sequenced by immunoSEQ multiplex PCR; TCRdb stores in-frame clones only, minus some. This sample has tens of thousands of clones; 83% occur once, and the top ten carry 0.84%. The source material was peripheral blood, sampled from a patient treated with radiotherapy plus ipilimumab. These receptors were obtained from a human donor with non-small cell lung cancer who had stable disease on radiotherapy plus ipilimumab.

The rearrangement joins TRBV6-5 to TRBJ2-7; D remains unclear. Germline V gene data show CDR1 as MNHEY and CDR2 as SVGAGI. The CDR3 loop spans 14 amino acids. V lost 5 bases and J 6 bases, leaving 17 bases between the germline ends. DNA for the CDR3: TGTGCCAGCAGTCACCTGAGAGAGGCCGGCGAGCAGTACTTC. Protein product: CASSHLREAGEQYF.

This clone came up once. The chain links TRBV30 to TRBJ2-3, with 12 bases lining up with TRBD2. This CDR3 is built from 14 residues. The junction had 3 bases not matched to a gene; V was cut back by 5 bases and J by 3 bases. CDR1 is GTSNPN, CDR2 SVGIG, per germline (reference sequence). The CDR3 DNA follows: TGTGCCTGGGGCGGACTAGCGGGAACAGATACGCAGTATTTT. The encoded protein is CAWGGLAGTDTQYF.

The rearrangement links TRBV5-1 to TRBJ2-5; D might be TRBD1 (5 bases). V was trimmed by 2 bases and J by 3 bases, leaving 14 bases between them. The CDR3 runs to 15 residues. Per germline, CDR1 SGHRS and CDR2 YFSETQ. The CDR3 loop is CASSLIPGFKETQYF. As DNA, the CDR3 is TGCGCCAGCAGCTTAATTCCAGGGTTTAAAGAGACCCAGTACTTC.

The count of this clone is one. V is TRBV6-1 and J is TRBJ2-7, with 10 bases aligning to TRBD1. V was pared by 3 bases and J by 6 bases, with 8 bases of the junction left unmatched. The CDR3 is 15 residues long. Germline-derived CDR1 and CDR2 are MNHNS and SASEGT. The CDR3 loop is CASSDSRQGAGEQYF. DNA for the CDR3: TGTGCCAGCAGTGACTCCCGACAGGGGGCAGGCGAGCAGTACTTC.

The V and J genes are TRBV7-8 and TRBJ2-5; TRBD2 might be the D (6 bases). V lost 3 bases and J lost 4, with 18 bases in between. Germline CDR1 is SGHVS and CDR2 is FQNEAQ. There are 16 residues in the CDR3. The CDR3 protein is CASSFMSGGPGETQYF. CDR3 DNA: TGTGCCAGCAGCTTCATGTCTGGAGGGCCGGGAGAGACCCAGTACTTC.

This clone occurred once. The genes are TRBV7-3 and TRBJ2-2; D uncertain. V dropped 8 bases and J dropped 1 base, with 8 bases sitting between them. This CDR3 spans 13 amino acids. Germline lookup yields CDR1 SGHTA and CDR2 FQGTGA. CDR3 DNA: TGTGCCAGCGCGACACAGAACACCGGGGAGCTGTTTTTT. Protein: CASATQNTGELFF.

This chain joins TRBV6-1 and TRBJ1-2; D uncertain. V lost 7 bases to trimming and J lost 6 bases, with 12 bases between them. The CDR3 loop spans 12 amino acids. Germline-derived CDR1 and CDR2 are MNHNS and SASEGT. The DNA for the CDR3 is TGTGCCAGCATAAGGCCAATGGATGGCTACACCTTC. This gives the protein CASIRPMDGYTF.

This clone was found a few times. V and J are TRBV14 and TRBJ2-7; TRBD2 aligns across 10 bases. Germline values: CDR1 SGHDN, CDR2 FVKESK. The CDR3 runs 17 residues. V dropped 2 bases and J dropped 5; count of bases not matched to a gene: 12. CDR3 in DNA: TGTGCCAGCAGCCAACTCAACTCCGGGACTAGCGACGACGAGCAGTACTTC. Translation: CASSQLNSGTSDDEQYF.

CDR3 in DNA: TGTGCCAGCGGGGGGGGGAATCAGCCCCAGCATTTT. Protein: CASGGGNQPQHF. V and J are TRBV2 and TRBJ1-5; maybe TRBD1 (5 bases). This CDR3 comprises 12 residues. From germline, CDR1 is SNHLY and CDR2 FYNNEI. The ends were cut back, 8 bases at V and 4 bases at J, with 9 bases in the middle.

The rearrangement uses TRBV6-6 and TRBJ1-5; D call uncertain. Deletions cut 6 bases from V and 3 bases from J, with 3 bases between. The germline V gene has CDR1 MNHNY and CDR2 SVGAGI (reference sequence). This CDR3 comprises 11 residues. The CDR3 spells CASSPNQPQHF. The CDR3 nucleotides read TGTGCCAGCAGCCCCAATCAGCCCCAGCATTTT.

V is TRBV5-1 and J is TRBJ1-1; the D gene is possibly TRBD1 (6 bases). V was pared by 0 bases and J by 1 base, with 13 bases between. This CDR3 comprises 16 residues. In germline, CDR1 is SGHRS, CDR2 YFSETQ. This chain's CDR3 is CASSLGLRGTNTEAFF. The CDR3 bases are TGCGCCAGCAGCTTGGGGCTTAGGGGGACGAACACTGAAGCTTTCTTT.

V gene TRBV6-5 combines with J gene TRBJ1-2; tentative D call: TRBD1 (6 bases). V was shortened by 2 bases and J by 5 bases, with 12 bases between the two germline ends. This CDR3 is 14 amino acids long. The germline gives CDR1 MNHEY, CDR2 SVGAGI. CDR3 residues: CASSYRRQGYGYTF. Here the CDR3 DNA reads TGTGCCAGCAGTTACCGCCGGCAGGGGTATGGCTACACCTTC.

The chain carries TRBV5-1 and TRBJ1-3, with D maybe TRBD1 (5 bases). Trimming took 1 base from V and 0 from J, leaving 11 bases between them. Germline V gene sequence: CDR1 SGHRS, CDR2 YFSETQ. The CDR3 has 16 amino acids. CDR3 sequence reads: CASSLSTGTSGNTIYF. The CDR3, as DNA: TGCGCCAGCAGCTTGAGCACAGGCACCTCTGGAAACACCATATATTTT.

This rearrangement joins TRBV5-6 to TRBJ2-1; D may be TRBD1 or TRBD2 (5 bases each). Germline lookup yields CDR1 SGHDT and CDR2 YYEEEE. Trimming cost V 3 bases and J 9 bases, with 13 bases left between them. The CDR3 runs to 13 residues. The CDR3 DNA sequence: TGTGCCAGCAGCTGGGGACGCCTCGCTGAGCAGTTCTTC. Protein sequence: CASSWGRLAEQFF. The whole variable domain, filled in from reference TRBV5-6 and TRBJ2-1, reads DAGVTQSPTHLIKTRGQQVTLRCSPKSGHDTVSWYQQALGQGPQFIFQYYEEEERQRGNFPDRFSGHQFPNYSSELNVNALLLGDSALYLCASSWGRLAEQFFGPGTRLTVL.